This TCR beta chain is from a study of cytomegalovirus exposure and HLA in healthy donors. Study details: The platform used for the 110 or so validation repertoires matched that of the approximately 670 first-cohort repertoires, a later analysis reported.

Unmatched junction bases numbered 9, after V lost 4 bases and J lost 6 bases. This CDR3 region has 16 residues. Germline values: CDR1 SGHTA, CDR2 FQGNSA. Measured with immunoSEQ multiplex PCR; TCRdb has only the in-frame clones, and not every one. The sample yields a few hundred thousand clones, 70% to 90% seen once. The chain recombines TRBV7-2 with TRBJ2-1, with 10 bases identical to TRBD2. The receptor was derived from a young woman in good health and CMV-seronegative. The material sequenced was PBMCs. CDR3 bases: TGTGCCAGCAGCTCCCTCACTAGCGGGATCACCAATGAGCAGTTCTTC. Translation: CASSSLTSGITNEQFF. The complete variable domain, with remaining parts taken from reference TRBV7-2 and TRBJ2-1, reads GAGVSQSPSNKVTEKGKDVELRCDPISGHTALYWYRQSLGQGLEFLIYFQGNSAPDKSGLPSDRFSAERTGGSVSTLTIQRTQQEDSAVYLCASSSLTSGITNEQFFGPGTRLTVL.